A single T cell receptor (beta chain) is shown here with its context. Its antigen remains unknown. V lost 1 base and J lost 7, with 11 bases in between. The CDR3 length is 12 residues. Germline-derived CDR1 and CDR2 are GTSNPN and SVGIG (reference sequence). This sample was included in a study of siplizumab effects on memory and regulatory T cells. Regarding the study as a whole: Apparently more diverse than memory cells, naive T cells also seemed major alloresponse contributors. In siplizumab cultures, the suppressive function of proliferating Tregs remained unconfirmed. The authors mapped only a minor fraction of alloreactive clones to unstimulated subsets.

The assay was immunoSEQ multiplex PCR, and TCRdb's table has in-frame clones only and misses some. The table lists about 110,000 clones, approximately 94% of them singletons, with more than 0.3% in the top ten. Sequences were obtained from CD4+ T cells sorted from blood. The V call is TRBV30, the J call TRBJ2-7; D gene unclear. The sequence came from a human donor in good health. CDR3 residues: CAWSGGSKEQYF. The DNA of the CDR3 is TGTGCCTGGAGTGGGGGTTCTAAGGAGCAGTACTTC.